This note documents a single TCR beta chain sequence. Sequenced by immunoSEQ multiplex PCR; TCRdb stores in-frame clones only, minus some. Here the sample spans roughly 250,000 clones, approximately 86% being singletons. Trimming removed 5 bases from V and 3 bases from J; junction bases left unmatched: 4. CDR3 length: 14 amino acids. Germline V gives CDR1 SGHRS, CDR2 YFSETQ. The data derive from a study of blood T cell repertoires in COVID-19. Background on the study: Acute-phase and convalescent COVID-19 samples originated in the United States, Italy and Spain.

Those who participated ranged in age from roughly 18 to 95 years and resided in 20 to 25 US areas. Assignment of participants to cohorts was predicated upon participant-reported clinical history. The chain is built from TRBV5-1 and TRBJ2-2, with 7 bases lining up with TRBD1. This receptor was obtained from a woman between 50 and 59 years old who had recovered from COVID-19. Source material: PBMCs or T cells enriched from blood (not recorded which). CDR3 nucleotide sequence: TGCGCCAGCAGACAAACAGGGGACACCGGGGAGCTGTTTTTT. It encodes CASRQTGDTGELFF.